This T cell receptor beta chain was obtained from a study of somatic mutations in cytotoxic T cells in rheumatoid arthritis. Study in general: The researchers flow-sorted some T-cell populations stained with V beta antibodies and got nearly 100% purity, and these included V beta1+ cells sequenced for TCRB.

Healthy control status was assigned to blood donors, whose median age was roughly 60 years (range about 21-80) and of whom 45% to 70% were female. Details on this clone: What it binds is unknown.

This table comes from immunoSEQ multiplex PCR, and its TCRdb copy is limited to in-frame clones, with some not included. This sample has 12,000 or so clones; around 80% occur once, and the top ten carry over 11%. The CDR3 extends over 18 amino acids. Losses at the gene ends were 2 bases for V and 6 bases for J; bases not matched to a gene: 14. Broader study findings: Antigenic targets recognized by the expanded CD8+ clones remained undetermined. Measured CD8+ T-cell clonality, a value compared between rheumatoid arthritis patients and age-matched healthy controls, did not differ significantly.

The TCR sequence derives from a man aged 50-60 years in good health. Sequenced material: CD8+ T cells sorted from blood. This chain joins TRBV6-7 and TRBJ2-7, with 12 bases aligning to TRBD1. TRBV6-7 is annotated as an ORF whose role is uncertain. The CDR3 protein is CASSYPIPGTGGLFEQYV. CDR3 nucleotide sequence: TGTGCCAGCAGTTACCCGATCCCCGGGACAGGGGGCTTATTCGAGCAGTACGTC.